One T cell receptor (beta chain) is described in this entry. The sample comes from a study of technical replicates of blood from a few donors. Only in-frame clones appear in the TCRdb table, and some are missing; sequencing was by immunoSEQ multiplex PCR. Seen here are some 48,000 clones, approximately 90% observed once, and the top ten hold 3.5% to 4.5%. The CDR3 consists of 14 residues. Trimming took off 0 bases at V and 6 bases at J, with 11 bases between the two ends. Per the germline V gene, CDR1 is SGHVS and CDR2 is FNYEAQ. The rearrangement uses TRBV7-6 and TRBJ1-1; a weak D match, TRBD1 (5 bases). Source material: PBMCs. The sequence was collected from a human donor in good health. Some clones in this sample may be carry-over from other donors' samples. CDR3 sequence (DNA): TGTGCCAGCAGCTTAGCTCAGGGTGTCGCTGAAGCTTTCTTT. The encoded protein is CASSLAQGVAEAFF.